Reported below is one T cell receptor beta chain. Original data processing: It was from reference gene primer amplification that nucleated cell counts were estimated. Only in-frame clones appear in the TCRdb table, and some are missing; sequencing was by immunoSEQ multiplex PCR. V, J and clone size derive from that table, while D and trimming were established from the DNA sequence. The sample holds some 200,000 clones, 84% seen once. This specimen belongs to a study of blood T cell repertoires in COVID-19. Study in general: COVID-19 samples from acute and convalescent phases originated in the United States, Italy and Spain. The cDNA or gDNA used as material had been derived from T cells, B-cell-depleted T cells, or PBMCs.

The CDR3 contains 15 residues. CDR1 is LNHDA, CDR2 SQIVND, per germline (reference sequence). V dropped 5 bases and J dropped 6; count of bases not matched to a gene: 10. The receptor's source is a woman of 80 years or more with COVID-19, enrolled during active disease. The V call is TRBV19, the J call TRBJ1-5; the match to TRBD1 covers 7 bases. The sequenced sample consisted of peripheral blood. The CDR3 here is CASSPAGGMGQPQHF. CDR3 DNA sequence: TGTGCCAGTAGTCCCGCAGGGGGTATGGGTCAGCCCCAGCATTTT. The variable domain in full, completed from reference TRBV19 and TRBJ1-5, reads DGGITQSPKYLFRKEGQNVTLSCEQNLNHDAMYWYRQDPGQGLRLIYYSQIVNDFQKGDIAEGYSVSREKKESFPLTVTSAQKNPTAFYLCASSPAGGMGQPQHFGDGTRLSIL.